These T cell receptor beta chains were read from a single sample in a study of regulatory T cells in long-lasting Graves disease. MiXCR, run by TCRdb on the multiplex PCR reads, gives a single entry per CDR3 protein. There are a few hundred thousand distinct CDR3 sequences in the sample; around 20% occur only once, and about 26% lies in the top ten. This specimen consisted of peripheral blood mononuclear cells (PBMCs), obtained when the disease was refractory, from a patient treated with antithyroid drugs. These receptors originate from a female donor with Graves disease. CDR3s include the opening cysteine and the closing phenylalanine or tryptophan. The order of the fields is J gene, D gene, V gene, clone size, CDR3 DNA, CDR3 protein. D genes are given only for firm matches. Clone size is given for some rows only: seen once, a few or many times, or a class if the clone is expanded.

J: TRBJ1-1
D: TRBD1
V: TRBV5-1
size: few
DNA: TGCGCCAGCAGCTTTCAGGGGGCAAGGAACACTGAAGCTTTCTTT
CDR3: CASSFQGARNTEAFF

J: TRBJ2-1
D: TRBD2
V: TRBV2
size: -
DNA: TGTGCCAGCAGTGGTGGGAGGGCCTCCTACAATGAGCAGTTCTTC
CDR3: CASSGGRASYNEQFF

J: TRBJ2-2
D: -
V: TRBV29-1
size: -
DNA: TGCAGCGCCGGAAGGGGTTCCGGGGAGCTGTTTTTT
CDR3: CSAGRGSGELFF

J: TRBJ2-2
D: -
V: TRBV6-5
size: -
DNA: TGTGCCAGCAGTTACTATTTTGGACGGTCGAACACCGGGGAGCTGTTTTTT
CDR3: CASSYYFGRSNTGELFF

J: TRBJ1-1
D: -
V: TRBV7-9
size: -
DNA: TGTGCCAGCAGCTTACGGACAGAAGTTCTGACTGAAGCTTTCTTT
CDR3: CASSLRTEVLTEAFF

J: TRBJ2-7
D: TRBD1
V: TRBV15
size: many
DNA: TGTGCCACCAGCAGAGGGGGGGACAGGGGCCACGAGCAGTACTTC
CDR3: CATSRGGDRGHEQYF

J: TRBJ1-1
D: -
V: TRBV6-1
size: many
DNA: TGTGCCAGTACAACAGGGATCGGAACTGAAGCTTTCTTT
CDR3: CASTTGIGTEAFF

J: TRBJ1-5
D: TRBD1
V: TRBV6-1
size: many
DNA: TGTGCCAGCAGTAGGTCCCGGGACAGGGAAGATCAGCCCCAGCATTTT
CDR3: CASSRSRDREDQPQHF

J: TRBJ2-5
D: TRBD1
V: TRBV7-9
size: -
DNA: TGTGCCAGTGTTCTAGGAGGACAGGTTAAAGAGACCCAGTACTTC
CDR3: CASVLGGQVKETQYF

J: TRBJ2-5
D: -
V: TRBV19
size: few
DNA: TGTGCCAGTAGCGTGATGGGGGACCTCCGAGAGACCCAGTACTTC
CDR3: CASSVMGDLRETQYF

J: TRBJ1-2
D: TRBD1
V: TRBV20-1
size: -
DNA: TGCAGTGCTAGAGATGGGGGAGGGGGCGCGTACGGCTACACCTTC
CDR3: CSARDGGGGAYGYTF

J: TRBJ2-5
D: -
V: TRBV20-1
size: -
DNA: TGCAGTGCTGACCCGAGAGTAGCTACGGAGACCCAGTACTTC
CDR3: CSADPRVATETQYF

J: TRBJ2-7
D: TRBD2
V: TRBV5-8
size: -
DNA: TGTGCCAGCAGCTCAGGGGGACTAGCGGCCGACTACGAGCAGTACTTC
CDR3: CASSSGGLAADYEQYF

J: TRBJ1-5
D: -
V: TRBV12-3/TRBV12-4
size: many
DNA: TGTGCCAGCAGACGGGACATAAATCAGCCCCAGCATTTT
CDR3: CASRRDINQPQHF

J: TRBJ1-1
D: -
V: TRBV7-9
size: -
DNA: TGTGCCAGCAGCTTTGAGAGGAACACTGAAGCTTTCTTT
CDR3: CASSFERNTEAFF

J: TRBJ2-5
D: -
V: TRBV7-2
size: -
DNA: TGTGCCAGCAGCCCCCGGAGGTTTCAAGAGACCCAGTACTTC
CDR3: CASSPRRFQETQYF

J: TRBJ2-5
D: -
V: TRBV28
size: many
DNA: TGTGCCAGCAGCCCGACAAAAGAGACCCAGTACTTC
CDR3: CASSPTKETQYF

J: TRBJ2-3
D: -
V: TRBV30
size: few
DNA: TGTGCCGGGAGAGTACTGGGAGATACGCAGTATTTT
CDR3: CAGRVLGDTQYF

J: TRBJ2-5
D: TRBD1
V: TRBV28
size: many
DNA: TGTGCCAGCAGCGGGACAGGGCGAGAGACCCAGTACTTC
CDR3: CASSGTGRETQYF

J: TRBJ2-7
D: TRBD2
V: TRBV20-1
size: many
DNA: TGCAGTGCTGGGACTAGCGGGAGGGCCTTGCTAGACGAGCAGTACTTC
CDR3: CSAGTSGRALLDEQYF

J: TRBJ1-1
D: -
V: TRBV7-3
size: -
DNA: TGTGCCAGCAGCTTATCCGGAAATCGGAACACTGAAGCTTTCTTT
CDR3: CASSLSGNRNTEAFF

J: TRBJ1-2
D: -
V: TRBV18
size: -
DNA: TGTGCCAGCTCACGGACACCAAACTATGGCTACACCTTC
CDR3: CASSRTPNYGYTF

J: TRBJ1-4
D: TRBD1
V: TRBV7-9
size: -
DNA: TGTGCCAGCAGCTTTCGGGACAGGCCAACTAATGAAAAACTGTTTTTT
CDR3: CASSFRDRPTNEKLFF

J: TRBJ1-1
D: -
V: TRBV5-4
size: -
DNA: TGTGCCAGCAGTTCTTATGCGGCGAACACTGAAGCTTTCTTT
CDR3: CASSSYAANTEAFF

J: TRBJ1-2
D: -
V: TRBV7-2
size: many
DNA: TGTGCCAGCAGCCCGAGGCTCTATGGCTACACCTTC
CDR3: CASSPRLYGYTF

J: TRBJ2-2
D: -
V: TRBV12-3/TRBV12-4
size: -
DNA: TGTGCCAGCAGTTTAATGGCGGGGAGGAACACCGGGGAGCTGTTTTTT
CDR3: CASSLMAGRNTGELFF

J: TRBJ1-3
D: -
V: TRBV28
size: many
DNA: TGTGCCAGCAGTTTATCCCCTCAGCTACAGAGCTCTGGAAACACCATATATTTT
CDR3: CASSLSPQLQSSGNTIYF

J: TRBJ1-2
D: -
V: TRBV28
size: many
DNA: TGTGCCAGCAGTTGGACAGTTGGCTACACCTTC
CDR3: CASSWTVGYTF

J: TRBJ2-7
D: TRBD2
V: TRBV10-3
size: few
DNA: TGTGCCATCAGTGCGGTTAGCGGGAGGGAAGGAGCCTACGAGCAGTACTTC
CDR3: CAISAVSGREGAYEQYF

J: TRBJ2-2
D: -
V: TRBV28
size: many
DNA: TGTGCCAGCAGTTTCGGAGGGCAACACACCGGGGAGCTGTTTTTT
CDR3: CASSFGGQHTGELFF

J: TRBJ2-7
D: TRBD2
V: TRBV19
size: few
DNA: TGTGCCAGTAGCCGCCTAGCGGGAGGGCTCCACGAGCAGTACTTC
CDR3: CASSRLAGGLHEQYF

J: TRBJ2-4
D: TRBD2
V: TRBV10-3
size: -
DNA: TGTGCCATCAGTGGTGAGGGTAGCGGGGCTTATCAGTGCTTC
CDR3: CAISGEGSGAYQCF

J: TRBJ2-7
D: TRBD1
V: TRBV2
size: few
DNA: TGTGCCAGCAGTCCACTAACACGGACAGGGTCCTACGAGCAGTACTTC
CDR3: CASSPLTRTGSYEQYF

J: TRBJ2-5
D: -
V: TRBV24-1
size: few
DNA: TGTGCCACCATGGCCGGGGAGACGGAGACCCAGTACTTC
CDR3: CATMAGETETQYF

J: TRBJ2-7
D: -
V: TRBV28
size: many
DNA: TGTGCCAGCAGTTTACCGCGGATCTCCTACGAGCAGTACTTC
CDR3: CASSLPRISYEQYF

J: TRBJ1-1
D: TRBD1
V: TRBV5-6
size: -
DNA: TGTGCCAGCAGCTATATAATACAGGGGCAAGACGCTGAAGCTTTCTTT
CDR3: CASSYIIQGQDAEAFF

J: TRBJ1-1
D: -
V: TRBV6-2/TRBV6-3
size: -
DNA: TGTGCCAGCAGTTATTGGCCCCCGCCTGGAGCTTTCTTT
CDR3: CASSYWPPPGAFF

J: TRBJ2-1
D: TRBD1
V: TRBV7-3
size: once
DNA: TGTGCCAGCAGCCCCCAGGGACAGGGTAATAGGAATGAGCAGTTCTTC
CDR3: CASSPQGQGNRNEQFF

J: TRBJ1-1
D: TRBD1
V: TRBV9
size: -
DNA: TGTGCCAGCAGCGTAGAACAGGGGGAACAAGCTTTCTTT
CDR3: CASSVEQGEQAFF

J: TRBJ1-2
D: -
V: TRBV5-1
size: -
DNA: TGCGCCAGCAGCTTCGGAGGGGAAGGCTACACCTTC
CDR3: CASSFGGEGYTF

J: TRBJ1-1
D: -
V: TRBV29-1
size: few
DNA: TGCAGCGTTGGGGAGGGGACTGAAGCTTTCTTT
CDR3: CSVGEGTEAFF

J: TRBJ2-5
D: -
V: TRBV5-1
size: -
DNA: TGCGCCAGCAGCTCGGACCCCAAGGATGGGACCCAGTACTTC
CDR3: CASSSDPKDGTQYF

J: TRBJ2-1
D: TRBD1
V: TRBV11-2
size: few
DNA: TGTGCCAGCAGCTTAGAGTTTCGGACAGGGGGCTTTGACAATGAGCAGTTCTTC
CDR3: CASSLEFRTGGFDNEQFF

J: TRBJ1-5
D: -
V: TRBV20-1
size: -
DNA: TGCAGTGACAGGCCTCTTGCGGGGGCAGGACAGCCCCAGCATTTT
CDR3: CSDRPLAGAGQPQHF

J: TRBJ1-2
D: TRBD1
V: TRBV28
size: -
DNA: TGTGCCACCACGAATGGGCTTTGGGGAGGGGGCGGCTATGGCTACACCTTC
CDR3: CATTNGLWGGGGYGYTF

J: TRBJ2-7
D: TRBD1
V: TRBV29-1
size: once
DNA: TGCAGCGTCGACAGGGGAGTCCCCCGCTACGAGCAGTACTTC
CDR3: CSVDRGVPRYEQYF

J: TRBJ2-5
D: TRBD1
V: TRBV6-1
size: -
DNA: TGTGCCAGCAGGCCCGGGCCAGGGGGTGGAGAGACCCAGTACTTC
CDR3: CASRPGPGGGETQYF

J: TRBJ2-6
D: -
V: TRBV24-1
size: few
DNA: TGTGCCACCAGTGATACGGGGAACGGGGCCAACGTCCTGACTTTC
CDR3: CATSDTGNGANVLTF

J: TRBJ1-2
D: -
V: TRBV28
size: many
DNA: TGTGCCAGCAGTTTAATAGGCGGCTATGGCTACACCTTC
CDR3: CASSLIGGYGYTF

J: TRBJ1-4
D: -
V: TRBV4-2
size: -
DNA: TGTGCCAGCAGCCAAGAAATAAGAGTGAAACTGTTTTTT
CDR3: CASSQEIRVKLFF

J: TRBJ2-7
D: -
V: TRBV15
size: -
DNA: TGTGCCACCAGCTCCCAATTTGGGACCGGCCGTCTCGAGCAGTACTTC
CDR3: CATSSQFGTGRLEQYF

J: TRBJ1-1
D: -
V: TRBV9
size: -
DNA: TGTGCCAGCAGCGTATACGTTAACACTGAAGCTTTCTTT
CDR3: CASSVYVNTEAFF

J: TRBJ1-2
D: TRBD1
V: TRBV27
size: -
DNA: TGTGCCAGCAGTTTAGTACAGGGGGTGGGTGGCTACACCTTC
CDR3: CASSLVQGVGGYTF

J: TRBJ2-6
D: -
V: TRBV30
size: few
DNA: TGTGCCTGTATTGGTGGGGCCAACGTCCTGACTTTC
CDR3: CACIGGANVLTF